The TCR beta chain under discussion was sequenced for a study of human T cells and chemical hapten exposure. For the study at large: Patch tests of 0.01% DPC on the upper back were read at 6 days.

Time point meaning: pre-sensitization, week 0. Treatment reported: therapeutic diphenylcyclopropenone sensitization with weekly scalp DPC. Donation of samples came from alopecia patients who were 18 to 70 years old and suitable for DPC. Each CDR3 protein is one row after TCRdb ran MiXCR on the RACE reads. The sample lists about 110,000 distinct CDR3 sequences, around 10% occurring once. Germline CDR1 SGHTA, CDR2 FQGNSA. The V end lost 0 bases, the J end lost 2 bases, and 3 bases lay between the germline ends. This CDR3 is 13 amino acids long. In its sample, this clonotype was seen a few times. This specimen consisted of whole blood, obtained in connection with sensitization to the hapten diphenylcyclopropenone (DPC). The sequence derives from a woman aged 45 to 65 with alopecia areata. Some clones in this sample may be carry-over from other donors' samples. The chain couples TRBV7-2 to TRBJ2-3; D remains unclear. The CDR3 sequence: CASSLATTDTQYF. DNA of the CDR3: TGTGCCAGCAGCTTAGCCACCACAGATACGCAGTATTTT.